Listed below are T cell receptor beta chains from one sample, sequenced in a study of long-term antiretroviral therapy in people with HIV. Assay: immunoSEQ multiplex PCR; the TCRdb copy retains only in-frame clones and omits some. The repertoire includes about 9,700 clones, around 75% of them detected once, and around 20% sits in the top ten. This specimen consisted of unsorted PBMCs, obtained 1.8 years before starting antiretroviral therapy. These receptor sequences come from a man in his forties with HIV. Each CDR3 is given with its conserved first and last residue. Fields, in order: clone size, D gene, V gene, J gene, CDR3 protein, CDR3 DNA. A D gene is named only where the DNA matches it firmly. Not every row has a clone size; where given, it reads once, few, many or a size class.

>few|.|TRBV7-8|TRBJ1-2
CASSLQGREYGYTF
TGTGCCAGCAGCTTACAGGGACGAGAGTATGGCTACACCTTC
>.|.|TRBV9|TRBJ2-5
CASSVGVGIETQYF
TGTGCCAGCAGCGTAGGAGTAGGTATAGAGACCCAGTACTTC
>once|TRBD2|TRBV7-2|TRBJ2-7
CASSRPGLVAYEQYF
TGTGCCAGCAGCCGACCGGGACTAGTCGCCTACGAGCAGTACTTC
>.|TRBD1|TRBV5-4|TRBJ1-2
CASSDRGTNYGYTF
TGTGCCAGCAGCGACAGGGGGACTAACTATGGCTACACCTTC
>.|.|TRBV13|TRBJ2-3
CASSLESHQGTDTQYF
TGTGCCAGCAGCTTAGAAAGCCATCAAGGAACAGATACGCAGTATTTT
>.|TRBD2|TRBV7-6|TRBJ2-3
CASSLGLAGGEDTQYF
TGTGCCAGCAGCCTGGGACTAGCGGGGGGGGAAGATACGCAGTATTTT
>.|.|TRBV6-4|TRBJ1-2
CASSAGFGHGYTF
TGTGCCAGCAGTGCCGGCTTCGGGCACGGCTACACCTTC
>medium-sized|.|TRBV7-2|TRBJ1-5
CASSLQGGNQPQHF
TGTGCCAGCAGCTTACAAGGGGGCAATCAGCCCCAGCATTTT
>few|.|TRBV11-2|TRBJ1-2
CASSDGDYGYTF
TGTGCCAGCAGCGACGGAGACTATGGCTACACCTTC
>.|TRBD1|TRBV11-2|TRBJ1-6
CASSLGGQGVGNSPLHF
TGTGCCAGCAGCTTAGGGGGACAGGGAGTGGGGAATTCACCCCTCCACTTT